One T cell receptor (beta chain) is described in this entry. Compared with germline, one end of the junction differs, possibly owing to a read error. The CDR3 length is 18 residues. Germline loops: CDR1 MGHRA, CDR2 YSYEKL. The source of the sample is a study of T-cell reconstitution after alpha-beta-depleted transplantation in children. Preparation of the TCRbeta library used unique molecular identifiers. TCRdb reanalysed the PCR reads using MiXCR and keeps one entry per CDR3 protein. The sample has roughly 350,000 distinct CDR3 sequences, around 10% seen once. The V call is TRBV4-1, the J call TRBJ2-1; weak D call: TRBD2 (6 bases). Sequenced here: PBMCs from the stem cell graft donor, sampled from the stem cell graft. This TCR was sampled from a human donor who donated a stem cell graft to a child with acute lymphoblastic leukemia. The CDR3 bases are TGCGCCAGCACCCAAGATAAGGGATCGGGGGAATTTAACAATGAGCAGTTCTTC. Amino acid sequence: CASTQDKGSGEFNNEQFF.